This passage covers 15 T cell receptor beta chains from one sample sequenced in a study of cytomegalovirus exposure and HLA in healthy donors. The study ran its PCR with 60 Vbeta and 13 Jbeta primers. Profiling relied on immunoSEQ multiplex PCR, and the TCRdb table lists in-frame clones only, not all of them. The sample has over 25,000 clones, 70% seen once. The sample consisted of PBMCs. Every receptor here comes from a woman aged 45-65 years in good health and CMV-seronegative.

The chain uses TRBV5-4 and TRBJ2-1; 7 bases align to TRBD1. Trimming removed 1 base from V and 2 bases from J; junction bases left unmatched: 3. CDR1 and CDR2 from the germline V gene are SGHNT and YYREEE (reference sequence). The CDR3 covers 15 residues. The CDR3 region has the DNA TGTGCCAGCAGCTTGACAGGGGCGACCTACAATGAGCAGTTCTTC. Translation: CASSLTGATYNEQFF.

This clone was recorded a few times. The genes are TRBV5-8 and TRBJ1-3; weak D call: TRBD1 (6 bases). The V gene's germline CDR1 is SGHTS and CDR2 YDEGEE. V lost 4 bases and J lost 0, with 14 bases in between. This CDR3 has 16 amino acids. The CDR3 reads CASSGTQGYSGNTIYF. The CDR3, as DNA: TGTGCCAGCAGCGGAACACAGGGTTACTCTGGAAACACCATATATTTT.

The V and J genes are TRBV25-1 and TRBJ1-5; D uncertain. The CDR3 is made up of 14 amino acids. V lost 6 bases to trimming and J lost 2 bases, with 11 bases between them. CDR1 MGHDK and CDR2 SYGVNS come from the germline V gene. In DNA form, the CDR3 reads TGTGCCAGCAGAGGAGGTAGGGGCAATCAGCCCCAGCATTTT. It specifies CASRGGRGNQPQHF.

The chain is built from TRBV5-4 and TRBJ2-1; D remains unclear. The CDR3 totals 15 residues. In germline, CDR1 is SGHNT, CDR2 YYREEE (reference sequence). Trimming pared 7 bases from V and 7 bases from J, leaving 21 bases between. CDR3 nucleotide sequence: TGTGCCAGCCTCAACGGAGTATCCTTCGGTAATGAGCAGTTCTTC. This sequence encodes CASLNGVSFGNEQFF.

This CDR3 reads CASSQGVGQGVQPQHF. CDR3 nucleotide sequence: TGCGCCAGCAGCCAAGGGGTTGGACAGGGGGTTCAGCCCCAGCATTTT. The chain combines TRBV4-1 with TRBJ1-5; TRBD1 matches at 10 bases. V lost 1 base, J lost 6 bases, and 6 bases stayed unmatched. The CDR3 consists of 16 residues. Germline-derived CDR1 and CDR2 are MGHRA and YSYEKL.

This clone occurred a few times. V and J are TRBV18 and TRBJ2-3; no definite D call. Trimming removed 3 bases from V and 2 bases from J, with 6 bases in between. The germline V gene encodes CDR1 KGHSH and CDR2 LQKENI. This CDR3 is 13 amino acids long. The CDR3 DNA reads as TGTGCCAGCTCACCGAGTACCACAGATACGCAGTATTTT. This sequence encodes CASSPSTTDTQYF.

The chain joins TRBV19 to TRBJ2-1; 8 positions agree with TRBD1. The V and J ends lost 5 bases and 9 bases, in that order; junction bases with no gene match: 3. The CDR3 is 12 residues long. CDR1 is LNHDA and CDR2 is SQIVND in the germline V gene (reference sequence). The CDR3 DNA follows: TGTGCCAGTAGTCCCACAGGGGGTGAGCAGTTCTTC. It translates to CASSPTGGEQFF.

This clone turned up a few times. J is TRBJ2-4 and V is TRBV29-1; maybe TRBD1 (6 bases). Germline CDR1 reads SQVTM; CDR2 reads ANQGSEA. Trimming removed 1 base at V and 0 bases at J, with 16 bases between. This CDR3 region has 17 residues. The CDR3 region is CSVEGGHDHVAKNIQYF. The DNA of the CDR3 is TGCAGCGTTGAAGGGGGACATGACCACGTAGCCAAAAACATTCAGTACTTC.

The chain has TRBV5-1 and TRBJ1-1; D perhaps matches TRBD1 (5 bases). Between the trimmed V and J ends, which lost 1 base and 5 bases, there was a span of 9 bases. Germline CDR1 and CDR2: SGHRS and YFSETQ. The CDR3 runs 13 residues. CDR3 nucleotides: TGCGCCAGCAGCTTGTCCGGGGGGACTGAAGCTTTCTTT. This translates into CASSLSGGTEAFF.

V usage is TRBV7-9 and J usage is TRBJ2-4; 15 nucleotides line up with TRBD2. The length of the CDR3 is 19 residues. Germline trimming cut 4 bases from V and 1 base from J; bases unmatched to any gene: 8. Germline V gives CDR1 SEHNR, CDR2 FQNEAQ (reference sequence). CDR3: CASSYRTSGRGMAKNIQYF. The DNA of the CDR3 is TGTGCCAGCAGCTATCGGACTAGCGGGAGGGGTATGGCCAAAAACATTCAGTACTTC.

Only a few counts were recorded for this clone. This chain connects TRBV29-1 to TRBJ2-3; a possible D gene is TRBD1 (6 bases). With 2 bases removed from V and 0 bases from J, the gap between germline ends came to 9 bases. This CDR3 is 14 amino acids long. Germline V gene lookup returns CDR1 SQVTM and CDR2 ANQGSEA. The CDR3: CSVETGRSTDTQYF. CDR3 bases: TGCAGCGTTGAAACAGGGCGAAGCACAGATACGCAGTATTTT.

In nucleotides, the CDR3 is TGCAGCGTTGGTGGGCAGGGCGTCTATGGCTACACCTTC. This translates into CSVGGQGVYGYTF. This chain links TRBV29-1 with TRBJ1-2; D is possibly TRBD1 (5 bases). Germline CDR1 SQVTM, CDR2 ANQGSEA. The CDR3 has 13 residues. With 4 bases removed from V and 4 bases from J, the gap between germline ends came to 13 bases.

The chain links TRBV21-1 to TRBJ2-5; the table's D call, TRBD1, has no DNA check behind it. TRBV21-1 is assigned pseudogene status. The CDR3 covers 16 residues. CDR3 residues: CASSLLGTGDQETQYF. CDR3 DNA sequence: TGTGCCAGCAGTCTCCTCGGGACAGGGGACCAAGAGACCCAGTACTTC.

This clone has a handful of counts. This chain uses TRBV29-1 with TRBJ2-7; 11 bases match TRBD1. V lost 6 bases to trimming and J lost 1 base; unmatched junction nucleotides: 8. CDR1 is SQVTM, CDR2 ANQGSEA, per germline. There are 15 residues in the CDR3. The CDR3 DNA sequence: TGCAGCGTCTGGGACAGGGGGAACCCTTCCTACGAGCAGTACTTC. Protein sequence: CSVWDRGNPSYEQYF.

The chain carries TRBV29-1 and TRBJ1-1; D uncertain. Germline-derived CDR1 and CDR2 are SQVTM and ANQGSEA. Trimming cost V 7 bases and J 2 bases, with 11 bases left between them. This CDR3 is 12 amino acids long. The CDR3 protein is CSARTGNTEAFF. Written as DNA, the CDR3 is TGCAGCGCCAGGACGGGAAACACTGAAGCTTTCTTT. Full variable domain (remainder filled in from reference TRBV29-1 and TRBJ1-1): SAVISQKPSRDICQRGTSLTIQCQVDSQVTMMFWYRQQPGQSLTLIATANQGSEATYESGFVIDKFPISRPNLTFSTLTVSNMSPEDSSIYLCSARTGNTEAFFGQGTRLTVV.